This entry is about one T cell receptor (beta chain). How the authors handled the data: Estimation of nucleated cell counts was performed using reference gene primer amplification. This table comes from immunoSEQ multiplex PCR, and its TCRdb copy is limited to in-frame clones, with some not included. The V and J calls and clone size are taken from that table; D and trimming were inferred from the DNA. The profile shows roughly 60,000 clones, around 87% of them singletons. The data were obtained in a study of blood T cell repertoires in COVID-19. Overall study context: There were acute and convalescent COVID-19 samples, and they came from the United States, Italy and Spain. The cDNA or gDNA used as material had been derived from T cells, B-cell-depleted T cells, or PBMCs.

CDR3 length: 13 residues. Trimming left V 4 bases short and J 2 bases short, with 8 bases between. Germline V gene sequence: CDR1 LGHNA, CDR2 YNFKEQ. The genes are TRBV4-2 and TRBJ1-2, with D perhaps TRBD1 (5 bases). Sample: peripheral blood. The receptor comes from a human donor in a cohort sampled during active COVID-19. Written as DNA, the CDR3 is TGTGCCAGCAGCCCGACAGAGAACTATGGCTACACCTTC. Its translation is CASSPTENYGYTF.